This T cell receptor (beta chain) was recorded in a study of cytomegalovirus exposure and HLA in healthy donors. Study as a whole: From donors who were HLA-typed, an early data release held 70 million to 90 million unique TCRs.

As to this clone: Its target is not known.

Researchers ran the PCR with 60 Vbeta and 13 Jbeta primers. Generated by immunoSEQ multiplex PCR, the TCRdb table keeps only in-frame clones and is missing some. The profile covers about 130,000 clones, with about 74% appearing a single time and about 4.4% taken by the ten largest. The CDR3 covers 15 residues. Germline V gives CDR1 SGHKS, CDR2 YYEKEE (reference sequence). V lost 0 bases to trimming and J lost 7 bases, with 14 bases between them. Study results and limitations: Prior analysis indicated that the majority of TCR beta V segments exhibited productivity approximately 87% or approximately 30% of the time. Later analysis placed DRB1 highest and HLA-C lowest in TCR association rates, which differed by HLA locus. HLA alleles showed associations with some 17,000 TCR beta sequences in a later analysis, at a 0.05 false discovery rate.

This clonotype was sampled from a woman between 45 and 65 years old in good health and CMV-seropositive. The chain couples TRBV5-5 to TRBJ2-1; D is perhaps TRBD1 (5 bases). Sequenced: PBMCs. This CDR3 reads CASSLEVARVNEQFF. As DNA, the CDR3 is TGTGCCAGCAGCTTGGAGGTTGCCAGGGTGAATGAGCAGTTCTTC.